Below, 22 T cell receptor beta chains from the same sample are listed, as sequenced in a study of Graves' ophthalmopathy and Graves' hyperthyroidism. Using RNA transcripts, the TCR beta CDR3 regions were amplified. An initial RT-PCR round employing HTBI primers preceded a second-round multiplex PCR. MiXCR was run by TCRdb on the multiplex PCR reads, yielding one entry per CDR3 protein. The sample holds nearly 400,000 distinct CDR3 sequences, 18% seen once. Sequenced material: peripheral blood. All receptors derive from a woman between 18 and 29 years old with Graves' ophthalmopathy.

This clonotype was detected ten times or more. The chain is built from TRBV25-1 and TRBJ1-1; 7 bases agree with TRBD1. Germline CDR1 and CDR2: MGHDK and SYGVNS. V lost 9 bases to trimming and J lost 1 base; unmatched junction nucleotides: 11. This CDR3 spans 15 amino acids. DNA for the CDR3: TGTGCCAGAACAGGGGCCACCACGGCGAACACTGAAGCTTTCTTT. It is translated as CARTGATTANTEAFF.

This clonotype showed up many times. This rearrangement joins TRBV7-2 to TRBJ1-2; D is possibly TRBD1 (5 bases). Trimming took 1 base from V and 6 from J, leaving 18 bases between them. The germline CDR1 and CDR2 sequences are SGHTA and FQGNSA. This CDR3 region has 16 residues. This chain's CDR3 is CASSLGRGPDLDGYTF. The CDR3 coding sequence is TGTGCCAGCAGCTTAGGGAGGGGCCCAGATCTCGATGGCTACACCTTC.

The V call is TRBV7-2, the J call TRBJ2-7, with a weak D call TRBD2 (7 bases). CDR1 and CDR2 (germline): SGHTA, FQGNSA. The CDR3 is made up of 13 amino acids. Trimming pared 5 bases from V and 6 bases from J, leaving 14 bases between. The CDR3 region is CASSHRGAVEQYF. In nucleotides, the CDR3 is TGTGCCAGCAGCCACCGGGGGGCCGTCGAGCAGTACTTC.

There are many counts of this clonotype. One end of the junction varies from germline; a read error may be responsible. This rearrangement joins TRBV19 to TRBJ2-7; D possibly corresponds to TRBD2 (6 bases). This CDR3 comprises 15 residues. Germline V CDR1 and CDR2: LNHDA, SQIVND (reference sequence). CDR3 in amino acids: CASSGGTAVSYGQYF. The CDR3 DNA reads as TGTGCCAGTAGTGGGGGGACCGCCGTCTCCTACGGGCAGTACTTC.

This clonotype was seen ten or more times. The chain employs TRBV7-9 and TRBJ2-7, with 11 bases identical to TRBD2. Germline trimming cut 2 bases from V and 6 bases from J; bases unmatched to any gene: 3. CDR1 SEHNR and CDR2 FQNEAQ come from the germline V gene (reference sequence). CDR3 size: 14 residues. DNA for the CDR3: TGTGCCAGCAGCTTATCTAGCGGGAGGCGCGAGCAGTACTTC. It translates to CASSLSSGRREQYF.

Many counts were recorded for this clonotype. V usage is TRBV6-2 or TRBV6-3 and J usage is TRBJ2-5; TRBD2 might be the D (6 bases). CDR3 length equals 12 residues. Between the trimmed V and J ends, which lost 5 bases and 13 bases, there was a span of 17 bases. Looked up from germline, CDR1 is MNHEY and CDR2 is SVGEGT. This chain's CDR3 is CASSNRLVGWYF. In DNA form, the CDR3 reads TGTGCCAGCAGTAACCGACTAGTCGGTTGGTACTTC.

This clonotype has a count of ten or more. The V call is TRBV20-1, the J call TRBJ1-2; tentatively, D is TRBD1 (6 bases). The CDR3 has 15 amino acids. Germline values: CDR1 DFQATT, CDR2 SNEGSKA (reference sequence). Trimming stripped 3 bases from V and 1 base from J, with 15 bases between. CDR3 bases: TGCAGTGCTAGGGGGGCCCCCGCTCATAACTATGGCTACACCTTC. Protein product: CSARGAPAHNYGYTF.

Many counts were recorded for this clonotype. In DNA form, the CDR3 reads TGTGCCAGCAGTTACGGCGGCAGGGTGGGGGGCTACACCTTC. Amino acid sequence: CASSYGGRVGGYTF. V is TRBV6-5 and J is TRBJ1-2, with a weak D call TRBD1 (5 bases). V lost 2 bases and J lost 8, with 15 bases in between. Germline CDR1 reads MNHEY; CDR2 reads SVGAGI. The CDR3 loop spans 14 amino acids.

This clonotype was seen repeatedly, ten times or more. The chain is built from TRBV12-3 or TRBV12-4 and TRBJ1-5; D remains ambiguous. V lost 0 bases and J 2 bases, leaving 14 bases between the germline ends. CDR3 length: 17 residues. The CDR3 loop reads CASSLAGVREGNQPQHF. In DNA, the CDR3 is TGTGCCAGCAGTTTAGCTGGGGTCCGGGAGGGCAATCAGCCCCAGCATTTT.

This clonotype has at least ten counts. The chain recombines TRBV20-1 with TRBJ1-1; D is perhaps TRBD1 (5 bases). CDR1 and CDR2 from the germline V gene are DFQATT and SNEGSKA (reference sequence). The V and J ends lost 7 bases and 0 bases respectively, with 18 bases between them. The CDR3 consists of 15 residues. The CDR3 coding sequence is TGCAGTGTTGCTCGCTCGGACACATTGAACACTGAAGCTTTCTTT. It yields the protein CSVARSDTLNTEAFF.

This clonotype has only a few counts. The chain joins TRBV12-3 or TRBV12-4 to TRBJ2-5; 9 bases line up with TRBD1. The V segment lost 6 bases and the J segment 2 bases; nucleotides outside the gene matches: 7. There are 15 residues in the CDR3. CDR3: CASSLDRGKQETQYF. The CDR3 region has the DNA TGTGCCAGCAGCCTAGACAGGGGGAAGCAAGAGACCCAGTACTTC.

This clonotype was seen only a few times. The chain has TRBV3-1 and TRBJ2-7, with 8 bases aligning to TRBD2. The CDR3 is made up of 15 amino acids. V shed 1 base and J 1 base; nucleotides not matched to a gene: 3. Germline V gene lookup returns CDR1 LGHDT and CDR2 YNNKEL (reference sequence). Written as DNA, the CDR3 is TGTGCCAGCAGCCAAGGGAGCGGGGGATCCTACGAGCAGTACTTC. Translating gives CASSQGSGGSYEQYF.

The chain joins TRBV6-1 to TRBJ2-2; 8 bases fit TRBD2. Germline CDR1 is MNHNS and CDR2 is SASEGT. Trimming at V came to 7 bases and at J to 1 base, leaving 8 bases not matched to a gene. The CDR3 spans 16 residues. CDR3 nucleotide sequence: TGTGCCAGCAAGTATAGCGGGGCCTGGAACACCGGGGAGCTGTTTTTT. This gives the protein CASKYSGAWNTGELFF.

The table lists this clonotype with many counts. J is TRBJ1-2 and V is TRBV10-3; D not resolved. Trimming shortened V by 4 bases and J by 4 bases, and 13 bases separated the two germline ends. Germline-derived CDR1 and CDR2 are ENHRY and SYGVKD. The CDR3 is made up of 14 amino acids. CDR3 coding DNA: TGTGCCATCAGTGCCCAAGAGGGTATCTATGGCTACACCTTC. Encoded protein: CAISAQEGIYGYTF.

At least ten counts were recorded for this clonotype. J is TRBJ2-7 and V is TRBV6-2 or TRBV6-3; D is uncertain. Germline loops: CDR1 MNHEY, CDR2 SVGEGT. This CDR3 has 12 amino acids. V lost 1 base and J 5 bases, leaving 6 bases between the germline ends. CDR3: CASSYFRNEQYF. CDR3 coding DNA: TGTGCCAGCAGTTACTTTAGGAACGAGCAGTACTTC.

The chain carries TRBV6-2 or TRBV6-3 and TRBJ1-6; no reliable D call. The CDR3 has 11 amino acids. The germline V and J ends were trimmed by 8 bases and 7 bases, with 6 bases remaining between them. Germline CDR1 MNHEY, CDR2 SVGEGT. CDR3 DNA sequence: TGTGCCAGCTCTTACAATTCACCCCTCCACTTT. It is translated as CASSYNSPLHF.

There are many counts of this clonotype. The gene calls are TRBV6-5 and TRBJ2-2; 10 bases map to TRBD1. V dropped 4 bases and J dropped 6; count of bases not matched to a gene: 5. The CDR3 has 15 residues. The germline CDR1 and CDR2 sequences are MNHEY and SVGAGI. CDR3 amino acids: CASSSKGQGSGELFF. CDR3 nucleotides: TGTGCCAGCAGTTCCAAGGGACAGGGGTCCGGGGAGCTGTTTTTT.

This clonotype was observed at least ten times. CDR3 protein: CASSYLRGAPRNTEAFF. The CDR3 bases are TGTGCCAGCAGTTATTTGAGGGGGGCTCCCCGAAACACTGAAGCTTTCTTT. The chain joins TRBV6-2 or TRBV6-3 to TRBJ1-1; weak D call: TRBD1 (6 bases). The CDR3 totals 17 residues. Germline-derived CDR1 and CDR2 are MNHEY and SVGEGT. V lost 3 bases and J lost 2, with 19 bases in between.

The CDR3 loop reads CASTQQGVSYEQYF. The DNA for the CDR3 is TGTGCCAGCACCCAACAGGGCGTCTCCTACGAGCAGTACTTC. The chain has TRBV28 and TRBJ2-7; D is perhaps TRBD1 (6 bases). Trimming took off 7 bases at V and 0 bases at J, with 13 bases between the two ends. The germline V gene encodes CDR1 MDHEN and CDR2 SYDVKM. The length of the CDR3 is 14 residues.

The rearrangement links TRBV28 to TRBJ2-7, with D perhaps TRBD1 (6 bases). With 11 bases removed from V and 3 bases from J, the gap between germline ends came to 17 bases. There are 13 residues in the CDR3. Germline CDR1 MDHEN, CDR2 SYDVKM. This CDR3 reads CASVDSLLYEQYF. CDR3 coding DNA: TGTGCCTCAGTGGACAGTCTACTCTACGAGCAGTACTTC.

This sequence joins TRBV4-1 and TRBJ2-7; 8 bases fit TRBD1. Per the germline V gene, CDR1 is MGHRA and CDR2 is YSYEKL. V shed 4 bases and J 2 bases; nucleotides not matched to a gene: 7. CDR3 length: 15 amino acids. The CDR3 DNA reads TGCGCCAGCAGCCGGGTCCGGGACAGGACCTACGAGCAGTACTTC. As protein: CASSRVRDRTYEQYF.

Ten or more counts support this clonotype. The chain uses TRBV29-1 and TRBJ1-1; 9 positions match TRBD1. Germline CDR1 is SQVTM and CDR2 is ANQGSEA. The CDR3 has 13 residues. Trimming took 5 bases from V and 3 from J; bases not matched to a gene: 4. CDR3 region: CSVPGQGHTEAFF. The CDR3 DNA reads as TGCAGCGTTCCGGGACAGGGTCACACTGAAGCTTTCTTT.